This T cell receptor beta chain comes out of a study of Graves' ophthalmopathy and Graves' hyperthyroidism. Study-level information: Stable hyperthyroidism was defined by absence of ophthalmopathy within 18 months of follow-up. Study-wide results and limits: Sensitivity of 55% to 71% and specificity of about 72% were achieved by the model that predicted ophthalmopathy progression. Most expanded clonotypes in thyroid above 0.001 frequency also showed up in blood.

RNA transcripts provided the template for amplifying TCR beta CDR3 regions. Second-round multiplex PCR came after a first-round RT-PCR that employed HTBI primers. TCRdb re-called the multiplex PCR reads through MiXCR, storing one row per CDR3 protein. The table lists 580,000 or so distinct CDR3 sequences, roughly 39% of them singletons. Per germline, CDR1 SGHVS and CDR2 FNYEAQ. The CDR3 contains 14 residues. Trimming took 8 bases from V and 1 from J, leaving 15 bases between them. At least ten counts were recorded for this clonotype. Its antigen remains unidentified. Diagnostic conclusions were grounded in clinical symptoms, serum thyroxine, TRAb, thyroid ultrasound and orbital computed tomography.

Sequencing input: peripheral blood or thyroid tissue (not recorded which). The origin of this receptor is an adult man with Graves' hyperthyroidism. This sequence joins TRBV7-6 and TRBJ2-7; D might be TRBD2 (5 bases). The CDR3 nucleotides are TGTGCCAGCGGCGGACTCCCAAATTCCTACGAGCAGTACTTC. Amino acids: CASGGLPNSYEQYF.